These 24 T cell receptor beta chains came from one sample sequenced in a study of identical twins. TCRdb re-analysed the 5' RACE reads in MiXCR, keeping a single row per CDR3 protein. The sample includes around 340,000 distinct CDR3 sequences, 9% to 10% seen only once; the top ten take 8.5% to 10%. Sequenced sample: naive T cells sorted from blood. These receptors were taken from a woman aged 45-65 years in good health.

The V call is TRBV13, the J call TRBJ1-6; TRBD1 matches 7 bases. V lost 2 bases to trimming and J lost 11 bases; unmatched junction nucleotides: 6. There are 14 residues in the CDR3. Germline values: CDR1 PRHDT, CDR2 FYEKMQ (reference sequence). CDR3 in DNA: TGTGCCAGCAGCTTATGGACGCAGGGGGCACCCCTCCACTTT. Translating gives CASSLWTQGAPLHF.

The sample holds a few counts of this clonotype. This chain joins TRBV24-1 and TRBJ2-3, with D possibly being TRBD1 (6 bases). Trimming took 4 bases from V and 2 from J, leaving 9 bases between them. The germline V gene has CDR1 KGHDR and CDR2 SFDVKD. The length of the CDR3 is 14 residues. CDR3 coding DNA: TGTGCCACCAGTGAATCAGGGGACACAGATACGCAGTATTTT. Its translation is CATSESGDTDTQYF.

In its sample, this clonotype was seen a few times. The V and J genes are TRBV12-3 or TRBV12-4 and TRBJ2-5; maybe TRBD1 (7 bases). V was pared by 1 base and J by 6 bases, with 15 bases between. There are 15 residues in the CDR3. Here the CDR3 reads CASSLVLTGRKTQYF. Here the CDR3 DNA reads TGTGCCAGCAGTTTAGTTTTGACAGGGAGGAAGACCCAGTACTTC.

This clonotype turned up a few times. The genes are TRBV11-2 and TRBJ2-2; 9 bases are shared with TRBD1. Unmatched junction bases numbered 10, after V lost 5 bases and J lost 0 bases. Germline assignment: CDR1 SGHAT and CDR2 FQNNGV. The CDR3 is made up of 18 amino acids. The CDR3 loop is CASSPFRDRASNTGELFF. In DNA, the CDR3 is TGTGCCAGCAGCCCCTTCCGGGACAGGGCTTCGAACACCGGGGAGCTGTTTTTT.

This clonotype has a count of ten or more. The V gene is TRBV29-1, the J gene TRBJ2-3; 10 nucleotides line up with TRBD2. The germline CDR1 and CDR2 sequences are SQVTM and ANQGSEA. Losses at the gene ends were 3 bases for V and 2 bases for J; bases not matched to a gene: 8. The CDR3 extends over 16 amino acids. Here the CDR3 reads CSVEPSSGRDTDTQYF. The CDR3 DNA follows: TGCAGCGTTGAGCCTAGCAGCGGGAGGGACACAGATACGCAGTATTTT.

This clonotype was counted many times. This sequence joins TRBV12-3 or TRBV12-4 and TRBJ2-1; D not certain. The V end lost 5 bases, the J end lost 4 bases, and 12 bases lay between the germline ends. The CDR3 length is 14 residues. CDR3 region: CASSRSDTYNEQFF. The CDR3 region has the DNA TGTGCCAGCAGTCGCTCTGACACTTACAATGAGCAGTTCTTC.

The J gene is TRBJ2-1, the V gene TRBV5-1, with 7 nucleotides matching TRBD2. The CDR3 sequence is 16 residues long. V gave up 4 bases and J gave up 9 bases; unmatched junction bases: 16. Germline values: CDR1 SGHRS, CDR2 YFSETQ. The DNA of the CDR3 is TGCGCCAGCAGCCCGGGGACTAACCTCAAATTGGGTGAGCAGTTCTTC. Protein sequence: CASSPGTNLKLGEQFF.

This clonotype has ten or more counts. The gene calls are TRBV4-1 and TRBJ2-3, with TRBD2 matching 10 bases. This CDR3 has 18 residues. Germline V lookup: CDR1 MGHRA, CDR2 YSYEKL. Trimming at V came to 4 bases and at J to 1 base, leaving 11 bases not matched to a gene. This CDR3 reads CASSLSSGSSVGTDTQYF. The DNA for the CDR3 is TGCGCCAGCAGCCTATCTAGCGGGAGTAGTGTCGGCACAGATACGCAGTATTTT.

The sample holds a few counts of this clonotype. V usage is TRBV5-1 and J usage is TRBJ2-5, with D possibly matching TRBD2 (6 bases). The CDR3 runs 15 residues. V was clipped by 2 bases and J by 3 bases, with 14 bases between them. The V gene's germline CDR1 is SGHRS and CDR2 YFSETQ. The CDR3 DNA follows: TGCGCCAGCAGCTTTCTAGGGAGGAAAGAAGAGACCCAGTACTTC. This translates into CASSFLGRKEETQYF. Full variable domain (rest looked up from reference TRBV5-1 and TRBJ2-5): KAGVTQTPRYLIKTRGQQVTLSCSPISGHRSVSWYQQTPGQGLQFLFEYFSETQRNKGNFPGRFSGRQFSNSRSEMNVSTLELGDSALYLCASSFLGRKEETQYFGPGTRLLVL.

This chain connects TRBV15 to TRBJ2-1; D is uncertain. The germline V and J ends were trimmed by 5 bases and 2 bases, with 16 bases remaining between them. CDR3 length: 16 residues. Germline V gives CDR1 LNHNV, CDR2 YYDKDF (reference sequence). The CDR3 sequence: CATSPEGSWAYNEQFF. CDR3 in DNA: TGTGCCACCAGCCCCGAAGGTAGCTGGGCCTACAATGAGCAGTTCTTC.

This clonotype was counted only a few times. The CDR3 loop is CSARALGRAQETQYF. The DNA of the CDR3 is TGCAGTGCTAGAGCCCTGGGGAGGGCACAAGAGACCCAGTACTTC. The rearrangement joins TRBV20-1 to TRBJ2-5; 7 bases align to TRBD2. Unmatched junction bases numbered 7, after V lost 1 base and J lost 2 bases. Germline V gene data show CDR1 as DFQATT and CDR2 as SNEGSKA (reference sequence). This CDR3 contains 15 residues.

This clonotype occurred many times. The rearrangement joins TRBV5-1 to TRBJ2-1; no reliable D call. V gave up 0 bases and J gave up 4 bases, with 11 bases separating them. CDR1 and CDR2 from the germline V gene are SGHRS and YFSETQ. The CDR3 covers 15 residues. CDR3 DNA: TGCGCCAGCAGCTTGGGCCCCCCCCTATACAATGAGCAGTTCTTC. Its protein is CASSLGPPLYNEQFF.

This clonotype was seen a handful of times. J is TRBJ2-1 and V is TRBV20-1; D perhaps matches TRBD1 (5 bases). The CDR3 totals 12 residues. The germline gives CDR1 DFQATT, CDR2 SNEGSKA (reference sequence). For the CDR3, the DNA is TGCAGGGTCCTTGACAGATATGGCGAGCAGTTCTTC. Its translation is CRVLDRYGEQFF.

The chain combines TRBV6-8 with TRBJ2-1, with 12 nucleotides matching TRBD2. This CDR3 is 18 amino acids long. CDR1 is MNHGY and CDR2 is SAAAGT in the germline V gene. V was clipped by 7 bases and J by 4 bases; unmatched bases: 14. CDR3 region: CASIPLAGGPRYYNEQFF. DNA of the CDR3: TGTGCCAGCATTCCACTAGCGGGAGGCCCACGTTATTACAATGAGCAGTTCTTC.

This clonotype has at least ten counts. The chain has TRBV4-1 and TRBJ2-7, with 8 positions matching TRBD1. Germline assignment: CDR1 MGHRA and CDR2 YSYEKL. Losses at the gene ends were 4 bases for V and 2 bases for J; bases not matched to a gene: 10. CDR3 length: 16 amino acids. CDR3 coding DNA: TGCGCCAGCAGCCTCCCGGGGGACAGGATAACCTACGAGCAGTACTTC. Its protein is CASSLPGDRITYEQYF.

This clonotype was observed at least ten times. The CDR3 DNA follows: TGTGCCAGCAGTCCCGGACTAGCGGGAGTGGATGAGCAGTTCTTC. Residues: CASSPGLAGVDEQFF. The genes are TRBV6-5 and TRBJ2-1, with 13 positions matching TRBD2. Unmatched junction bases numbered 6, after V lost 5 bases and J lost 8 bases. Germline V gene sequence: CDR1 MNHEY, CDR2 SVGAGI. The CDR3 has 15 residues.

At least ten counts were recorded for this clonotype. CDR3 DNA sequence: TGCGCCAGCAGCTTTTTAGCCCGGTCAGATACGCAGTATTTT. Translating it yields CASSFLARSDTQYF. The chain has TRBV5-1 and TRBJ2-3; D not certain. The CDR3 contains 14 residues. Deletions cut 2 bases from V and 4 bases from J, with 11 bases between. CDR1 is SGHRS, CDR2 YFSETQ, per germline.

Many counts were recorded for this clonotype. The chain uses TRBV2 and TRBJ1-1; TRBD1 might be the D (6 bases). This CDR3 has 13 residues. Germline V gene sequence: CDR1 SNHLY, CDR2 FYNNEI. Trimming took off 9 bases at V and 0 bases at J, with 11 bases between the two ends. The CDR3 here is CASQDSLNTEAFF. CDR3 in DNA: TGTGCCAGTCAGGACAGCTTGAACACTGAAGCTTTCTTT.

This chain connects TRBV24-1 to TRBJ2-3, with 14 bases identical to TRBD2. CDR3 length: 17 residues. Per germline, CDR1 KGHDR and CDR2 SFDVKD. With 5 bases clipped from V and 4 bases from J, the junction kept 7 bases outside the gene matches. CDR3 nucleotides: TGTGCCACCAGTGCCTGGGGACTAGCGGGAGTATCAGATACGCAGTATTTT. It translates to CATSAWGLAGVSDTQYF.

The CDR3 loop is CASSVSDSVSPLHF. The CDR3 DNA sequence: TGTGCCAGCAGCGTGTCTGACAGTGTTTCACCCCTCCACTTT. This chain links TRBV7-9 with TRBJ1-6; the D gene is possibly TRBD1 (5 bases). Between the trimmed V and J ends, which lost 5 bases and 9 bases, there was a span of 14 bases. CDR1 and CDR2 (germline): SEHNR, FQNEAQ (reference sequence). The CDR3 is 14 residues long.

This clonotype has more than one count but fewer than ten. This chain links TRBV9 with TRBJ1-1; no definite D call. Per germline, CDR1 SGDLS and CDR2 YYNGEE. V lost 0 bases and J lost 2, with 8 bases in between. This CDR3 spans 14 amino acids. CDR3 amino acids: CASSVGSANTEAFF. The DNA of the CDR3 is TGTGCCAGCAGCGTAGGGTCAGCTAACACTGAAGCTTTCTTT.

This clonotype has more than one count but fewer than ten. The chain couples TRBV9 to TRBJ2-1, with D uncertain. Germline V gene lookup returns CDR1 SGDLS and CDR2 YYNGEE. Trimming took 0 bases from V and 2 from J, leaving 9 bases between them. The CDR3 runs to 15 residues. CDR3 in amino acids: CASSVAAWTYNEQFF. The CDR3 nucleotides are TGTGCCAGCAGCGTAGCAGCCTGGACCTACAATGAGCAGTTCTTC.

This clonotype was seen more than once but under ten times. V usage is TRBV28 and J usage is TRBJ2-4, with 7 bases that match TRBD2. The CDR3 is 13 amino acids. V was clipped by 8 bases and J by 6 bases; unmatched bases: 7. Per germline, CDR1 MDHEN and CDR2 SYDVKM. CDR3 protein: CASERGLGNIQYF. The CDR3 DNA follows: TGTGCCAGCGAGCGGGGCCTGGGAAACATTCAGTACTTC.

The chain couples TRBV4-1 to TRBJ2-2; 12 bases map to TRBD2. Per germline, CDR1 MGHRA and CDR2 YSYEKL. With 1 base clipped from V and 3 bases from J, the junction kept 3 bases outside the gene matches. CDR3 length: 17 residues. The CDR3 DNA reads TGCGCCAGCAGCCAAGCACTAGCGGGAGGATACACCGGGGAGCTGTTTTTT. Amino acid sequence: CASSQALAGGYTGELFF.